This is a list of T cell receptor beta chains from one sample in a study of blood T cell repertoires in COVID-19. Sequencing was performed with immunoSEQ multiplex PCR; in TCRdb, only in-frame clones are kept and a portion is missing. The sample yields about 500,000 clones, about 90% seen once. Sequencing input: PBMCs or T cells enriched from blood (not recorded which). The receptor set was obtained from a woman between 18 and 29 years old who had recovered from COVID-19. CDR3s include the opening cysteine and the closing phenylalanine or tryptophan. Each record gives: D gene, V gene, J gene, clone size, CDR3 protein, CDR3 DNA. A D gene is named only where the DNA matches it firmly. A clone size is listed for some rows: how often the clone was seen (once, few, many), or a class if it is expanded.

.	TRBV29-1	TRBJ1-2	.	CSVEGLGATGYTF	TGCAGCGTTGAAGGATTGGGAGCGACTGGCTACACCTTC
.	TRBV12-5	TRBJ1-1	.	CASGSGGAMNTEAFF	TGTGCTAGTGGTTCCGGTGGAGCGATGAACACTGAAGCTTTCTTT
TRBD1	TRBV11-3	TRBJ2-1	.	CASSSGQGNEQFF	TGTGCCAGCAGCTCGGGACAGGGCAATGAGCAGTTCTTC
.	TRBV30	TRBJ1-2	.	CAWTPPPGDQSYTF	TGTGCCTGGACGCCCCCCCCAGGGGATCAGAGCTACACCTTC
TRBD1	TRBV14	TRBJ1-4	once	CASSRAPGGHYEKLFF	TGTGCCAGCAGCCGGGCCCCAGGGGGGCATTATGAAAAACTGTTTTTT
TRBD1	TRBV30	TRBJ2-3	.	CAWSGTGDGTDTQYF	TGTGCCTGGAGCGGGACAGGGGACGGAACAGATACGCAGTATTTT
.	TRBV5-1	TRBJ2-1	.	CASSSSQGSGSYNEQFF	TGCGCCAGCAGTTCTTCCCAGGGTTCTGGATCCTACAATGAGCAGTTCTTC
.	TRBV19	TRBJ1-1	.	CASSKEEGPSRAFF	TGTGCCAGTAGTAAGGAGGAGGGGCCGTCGAGGGCTTTCTTT
.	TRBV7-9	TRBJ1-6	.	CASSLGSSYNSPLHF	TGTGCCAGCAGCTTAGGGAGCTCCTATAATTCACCCCTCCACTTT
.	TRBV7-3	TRBJ1-6	.	CASSPTRGNSPLHF	TGTGCCAGCAGCCCGACCAGGGGTAATTCACCCCTCCACTTT
.	TRBV2	TRBJ1-2	.	CASTTVGGYTF	TGTGCCAGCACTACGGTCGGGGGCTACACCTTC
TRBD1	TRBV5-1	TRBJ1-1	few	CASSLGLTGVDTEAFF	TGCGCCAGCAGCTTGGGGCTTACAGGGGTGGACACTGAAGCTTTCTTT
.	TRBV10-3	TRBJ1-2	.	CAISQGGGDGYTF	TGTGCCATCAGTCAGGGAGGAGGGGATGGCTACACCTTC
TRBD1	TRBV28	TRBJ1-5	.	CASSSGGDSNQPQHF	TGTGCCAGCAGTTCAGGGGGAGATAGCAATCAGCCCCAGCATTTT
TRBD1	TRBV3-1/TRBV3-2	TRBJ1-2	.	CASSQDLTGWGYTF	TGTGCCAGCAGCCAAGATCTGACAGGGTGGGGCTACACCTTC